This T cell receptor beta chain was obtained from a study of shared clonotypes between healthy human individuals. Broader study findings: Relative to clonotypes present in all four donors, those not shared had lower generation probabilities. Memory subsets generally showed lower estimated richness than naive subsets.

The protocol was immunoSEQ multiplex PCR, while the TCRdb copy is restricted to in-frame clones and leaves out a portion. The table has 2,500,000 or so clones, over 85% seen once; the top ten hold 0.36%. This clone came up once. Its antigen remains unknown. Trimming at V came to 1 base and at J to 2 bases, leaving 8 bases not matched to a gene. Germline V CDR1 and CDR2: SGHNT, YENEEA. The CDR3 contains 18 residues. Material for sequencing was naive CD4+ T cells from PBMCs. Subset described: CD45RA+ positively selected. This sequence joins TRBV11-3 and TRBJ2-2; 9 positions agree with TRBD2. The source of this sequence is a man aged 18 to 35 in good health. Some clones in this sample may be carry-over from other donors' samples. The CDR3 sequence is CASSLGSRLADNTGELFF. In DNA form, the CDR3 reads TGTGCCAGCAGCTTAGGGTCGAGACTAGCGGATAACACCGGGGAGCTGTTTTTT.